These 15 T cell receptor beta chains came from one sample sequenced in a study of CD49a tissue-resident CD8 T cells in human skin. The repertoire was sequenced with immunoSEQ multiplex PCR; TCRdb's copy has only in-frame clones and lacks some. Of some 1,000 clones in the sample, around 70% are singletons; the top ten hold under 30%. Sequencing used CD103- CD8+ T cells sorted from skin dermis. The receptors here all came from a human donor in good health. The donor label of this sample is uncertain.

A word on this clone: Mismatch with germline at one junction end may stem from a read error. The J gene is TRBJ2-1, the V gene TRBV7-7; 8 nucleotides agree with TRBD2. Looked up from germline, CDR1 is SSHAT and CDR2 is FNYEAQ (reference sequence). This CDR3 has 16 residues. CDR3: CASSLVMAGGHDEQFF. The CDR3 region has the DNA TGTGCTAGCAGCTTGGTCATGGCGGGAGGCCACGATGAGCAGTTCTTC.

J is TRBJ2-4 and V is TRBV6-4; D not resolved. Trimming shortened V by 1 base and J by 5 bases, and 12 bases separated the two germline ends. The CDR3 has 15 amino acids. Per the germline V gene, CDR1 is MRHNA and CDR2 is SNTAGT. The CDR3 is CASSDWLSCQNIQYF. As DNA, the CDR3 is TGTGCCAGCAGTGACTGGCTGTCCTGTCAAAACATTCAGTACTTC.

The chain employs TRBV7-8 and TRBJ2-1; D gene ambiguous. The germline V gene has CDR1 SGHVS and CDR2 FQNEAQ. The CDR3 has 15 residues. The V and J ends lost 1 base and 4 bases respectively, with 11 bases between them. The CDR3 DNA reads as TGTGCCAGCAGCTTAGAAACGTACTTTTACAATGAGCAGTTCTTC. Its translation is CASSLETYFYNEQFF.

This clone is large by share. This rearrangement joins TRBV11-2 to TRBJ2-7, with D unclear. V lost 0 bases and J 3 bases, leaving 6 bases between the germline ends. CDR1 and CDR2 from the germline V gene are SGHAT and FQNNGV. The CDR3 extends over 13 amino acids. For the CDR3, the DNA is TGTGCCAGCAGCTTAGAACATAACTACGAGCAGTACTTC. Translating it yields CASSLEHNYEQYF.

This clone showed up just a few times. The rearrangement uses TRBV9 and TRBJ2-3, with 7 nucleotides matching TRBD2. The CDR3 is 15 residues long. CDR1 and CDR2 (germline): SGDLS, YYNGEE. V lost 4 bases and J lost 0; bases outside the gene matches: 5. The CDR3 bases are TGTGCCAGCAGCCTCAGCGGGACTAGCACAGATACGCAGTATTTT. Amino acids: CASSLSGTSTDTQYF.

This clone has a handful of counts. The CDR3 sequence is CASSFSTSSYNEQFF. CDR3 in DNA: TGTGCCAGCAGTTTTTCAACCAGCTCCTACAATGAGCAGTTCTTC. The chain has TRBV28 and TRBJ2-1, with no clear D. This CDR3 is 15 amino acids long. V gave up 3 bases and J gave up 0 bases, with 9 bases separating them. Germline CDR1 and CDR2: MDHEN and SYDVKM.

This clone is large (0.1 to 1%) within its sample. The gene calls are TRBV4-1 and TRBJ2-7; D is unclear. The CDR3 contains 14 residues. V was pared by 1 base and J by 3 bases, with 10 bases between. Germline CDR1 and CDR2: MGHRA and YSYEKL. Written as DNA, the CDR3 is TGCGCCAGCAGCCAAGTTTACTCATTCTACGAGCAGTACTTC. It yields the protein CASSQVYSFYEQYF.

The chain combines TRBV27 with TRBJ2-7; TRBD1 matches 8 bases. This CDR3 contains 16 residues. V shed 5 bases, J shed 4 bases, and the junction held 13 bases outside the gene matches. Germline CDR1 is MNHEY and CDR2 is SMNVEV (reference sequence). The CDR3 here is CASSPLSRGRRYEQYF. In DNA, the CDR3 is TGTGCCAGCAGTCCCCTTTCCAGGGGGCGAAGATACGAGCAGTACTTC.

V gene TRBV27 combines with J gene TRBJ2-7; possible D gene TRBD1, 5 bases. The CDR3 spans 13 residues. Trimming cost V 6 bases and J 2 bases, with 11 bases left between them. Germline lookup yields CDR1 MNHEY and CDR2 SMNVEV (reference sequence). The CDR3 here is CASSLAGTYEQYF. CDR3 coding DNA: TGTGCCAGCAGCTTGGCAGGGACCTACGAGCAGTACTTC.

This chain connects TRBV18 to TRBJ2-2, with 10 bases that match TRBD2. Germline trimming cut 2 bases from V and 5 bases from J; bases unmatched to any gene: 5. The CDR3 runs to 16 residues. CDR1 and CDR2 from the germline V gene are KGHSH and LQKENI. The CDR3 spells CASSPETSGQTGELFF. The CDR3, as DNA: TGTGCCAGCTCACCAGAGACTAGCGGGCAGACCGGGGAGCTGTTTTTT.

This chain's CDR3 is CASSSDWFADTQYF. CDR3 DNA sequence: TGTGCCAGCAGCTCAGACTGGTTCGCAGATACGCAGTATTTT. The rearrangement joins TRBV7-8 to TRBJ2-3, with unresolved D. The CDR3 totals 14 residues. Looked up from germline, CDR1 is SGHVS and CDR2 is FQNEAQ. Trimming pared 4 bases from V and 4 bases from J, leaving 12 bases between.

The chain uses TRBV27 and TRBJ2-2; TRBD2 matches at 9 bases. V trimming: 2 bases; J trimming: 4 bases; junction bases outside the gene matches: 5. Germline V gives CDR1 MNHEY, CDR2 SMNVEV (reference sequence). The CDR3 spans 16 residues. The CDR3 nucleotides are TGTGCCAGCAGTTTAGAAGGCGGGAGGGCCACCGGGGAGCTGTTTTTT. This gives the protein CASSLEGGRATGELFF.

The chain carries TRBV5-4 and TRBJ2-1, with TRBD2 identical over 11 bases. J gave up 6 bases and V 0 bases, and 11 bases lay outside the gene matches. The CDR3 contains 18 residues. The germline V gene has CDR1 SGHNT and CDR2 YYREEE (reference sequence). CDR3 protein: CASSLVAIAGGPGNEQFF. As DNA, the CDR3 is TGTGCCAGCAGCTTGGTGGCTATAGCGGGAGGGCCGGGCAATGAGCAGTTCTTC.

The chain carries TRBV7-3 and TRBJ2-3, with 10 positions matching TRBD2. With 4 bases clipped from V and 4 bases from J, the junction kept 14 bases outside the gene matches. In germline, CDR1 is SGHTA, CDR2 FQGTGA. The CDR3 runs 18 residues. The CDR3 is CASSYTRQGLAGADTQYF. The CDR3 coding sequence is TGTGCCAGCAGCTATACGCGGCAGGGTCTAGCGGGAGCAGATACGCAGTATTTT.

The V call is TRBV5-1, the J call TRBJ2-1, with D unclear. Trimming left V 6 bases short and J 13 bases short, with 5 bases between. The CDR3 runs to 8 residues. Germline V gene lookup returns CDR1 SGHRS and CDR2 YFSETQ. The CDR3 nucleotides read TGCGCCAGCAATATTCAGTTCTTC. Amino acids: CASNIQFF.